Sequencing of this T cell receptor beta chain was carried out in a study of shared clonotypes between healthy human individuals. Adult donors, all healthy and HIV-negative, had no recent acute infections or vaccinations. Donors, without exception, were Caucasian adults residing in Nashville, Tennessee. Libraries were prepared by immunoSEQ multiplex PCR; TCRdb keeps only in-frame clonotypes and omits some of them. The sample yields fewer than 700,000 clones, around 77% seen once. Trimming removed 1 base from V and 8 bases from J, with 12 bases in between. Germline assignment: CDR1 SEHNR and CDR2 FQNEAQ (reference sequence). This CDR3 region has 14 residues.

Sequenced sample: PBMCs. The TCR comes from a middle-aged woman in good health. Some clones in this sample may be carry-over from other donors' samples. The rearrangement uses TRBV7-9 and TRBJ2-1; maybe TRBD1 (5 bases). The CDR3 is CASSLVPDSYEQFF. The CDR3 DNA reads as TGTGCCAGCAGCTTAGTCCCCGACAGTTATGAGCAGTTCTTC.